Each of the 32 T cell receptor beta chains below was sequenced from the same sample in a study of prognosis after radiotherapy for stage I lung cancer. The study amplified the TCR beta CDR3 region from genomic DNA. This amplification was carried out by two rounds of multiplex PCR. Individual primers that were specific to each TRBV and TRBJ gene served in first-round PCR. TCRdb processed the multiplex PCR reads anew with MiXCR; each CDR3 protein has one entry. This sample has some 15,000 distinct CDR3 sequences; about a quarter occur once, and the top ten carry under 14%. Sequences were derived from PBMCs, sampled before or after stereotactic body radiation therapy (not recorded which). The source of these receptors is a donor over 45 with non-small cell lung cancer.

This clonotype is medium-sized by share. V gene TRBV27 combines with J gene TRBJ2-7, with 7 bases that match TRBD1. Looked up from germline, CDR1 is MNHEY and CDR2 is SMNVEV (reference sequence). The CDR3 covers 14 residues. With V trimmed by 4 bases and J by 2 bases, 5 bases remained unmatched. Here the CDR3 DNA reads TGTGCCAGCAGTTACAGGGGCGAACCCTACGAGCAGTACTTC. Its translation is CASSYRGEPYEQYF.

About this clonotype: An end of the junction does not agree with germline; a read error may underlie this. The chain is built from TRBV7-3 and TRBJ2-1, with 12 bases identical to TRBD2. CDR1 is SGHTA, CDR2 FQGTGA, per germline. There are 15 residues in the CDR3. CDR3 sequence: CATSRTSGNQNEQFF. In DNA, the CDR3 is TGTGCCACCAGCCGGACTAGCGGGAATCAAAATGAGCAGTTCTTC.

The rearrangement links TRBV6-2 or TRBV6-3 to TRBJ1-2, with D uncertain. This CDR3 is 12 amino acids long. Trimming took off 5 bases at V and 4 bases at J, with 8 bases between the two ends. From germline, CDR1 is MNHEY and CDR2 SVGEGT. CDR3 DNA: TGTGCCAGCAGTGATACCCTCTATGGCTACACCTTC. Translating it yields CASSDTLYGYTF.

This clonotype was seen many times. V and J are TRBV14 and TRBJ2-7, with 8 bases identical to TRBD1. This CDR3 has 16 amino acids. V was pared by 6 bases and J by 7 bases, with 17 bases of the junction left unmatched. The germline gives CDR1 SGHDN, CDR2 FVKESK. CDR3 residues: CASRRAGTGLRGEQYF. The CDR3 region has the DNA TGTGCCAGCAGACGGGCCGGGACAGGTCTCAGGGGAGAGCAGTACTTC. Full variable domain (remainder filled in from reference TRBV14 and TRBJ2-7): EAGVTQFPSHSVIEKGQTVTLRCDPISGHDNLYWYRRVMGKEIKFLLHFVKESKQDESGMPNNRFLAERTGGTYSTLKVQPAELEDSGVYFCASRRAGTGLRGEQYFGPGTRLTVT.

A note on this clonotype: A read error may produce the germline difference seen at one junction end. The chain is built from TRBV12-3 or TRBV12-4 and TRBJ1-4, with D uncertain. The CDR3 has 13 residues. As DNA, the CDR3 is TGTGCCAGCAGTCACCCCAACGGTGAAAAACTGTTTTTC. Its translation is CASSHPNGEKLFF.

About this clonotype: It is likely a read error: a sequence one base away is far more abundant. Since the CDR3 does not end with the conserved phenylalanine or tryptophan, this likely comes from a read error. It is unclear where the CDR3 begins or ends on the DNA, so no DNA is shown, and the CDR3 is as TCRdb lists it. The rearrangement joins TRBV6-9 to TRBJ1-4; TRBD1, the D gene given by the table, was not confirmed from the DNA. Counting both end residues, the CDR3 totals 14 amino acids. Germline CDR1 is MNHGY and CDR2 is SVAAGI. The CDR3 loop is CASSYSRQLDGDLR.

The chain recombines TRBV27 with TRBJ2-7; D not certain. The germline gives CDR1 MNHEY, CDR2 SMNVEV (reference sequence). This CDR3 spans 15 amino acids. V was pared by 2 bases and J by 3 bases, with 14 bases between. The CDR3 loop reads CASSLVGVSSYEQYF. CDR3 DNA: TGTGCCAGCAGTTTAGTCGGCGTTAGTAGCTACGAGCAGTACTTC.

The chain joins TRBV20-1 to TRBJ2-3; TRBD2 matches 13 bases. J was trimmed by 5 bases and V by 4 bases; bases with no gene match: 12. CDR3 length: 17 amino acids. Germline loops: CDR1 DFQATT, CDR2 SNEGSKA (reference sequence). This CDR3 is CSAKGLAGIGTRDTQYF. In nucleotides, the CDR3 is TGCAGTGCTAAGGGACTAGCGGGAATTGGGACTAGAGATACGCAGTATTTT.

The chain carries TRBV3-1 and TRBJ2-5, with 8 nucleotides matching TRBD2. Unmatched junction bases numbered 12, after V lost 0 bases and J lost 3 bases. Germline values: CDR1 LGHDT, CDR2 YNNKEL (reference sequence). The CDR3 is 18 amino acids. In DNA, the CDR3 is TGTGCCAGCAGCCAAGATCGCCCGGGGGCGGGAGGTAAAGAGACCCAGTACTTC. The encoded protein is CASSQDRPGAGGKETQYF.

By share, this clonotype ranks as medium-sized. The rearrangement joins TRBV30 to TRBJ2-2; D is unresolved. The CDR3 contains 11 residues. Per the germline V gene, CDR1 is GTSNPN and CDR2 is SVGIG (reference sequence). V dropped 3 bases and J dropped 7 bases, with 6 bases sitting between them. The CDR3 sequence is CAWSDFGELFF. The CDR3 bases are TGTGCCTGGAGCGATTTCGGGGAGCTGTTTTTT. The full variable domain, with the rest looked up from reference TRBV30 and TRBJ2-2, is SQTIHQWPATLVQPVGSPLSLECTVEGTSNPNLYWYRQAAGRGLQLLFYSVGIGQISSEVPQNLSASRPQDRQFILSSKKLLLSDSGFYLCAWSDFGELFFGEGSRLTVL.

Ten or more counts support this clonotype. V is TRBV3-1 and J is TRBJ2-5; 8 positions agree with TRBD1. The CDR3 runs to 13 residues. Looked up from germline, CDR1 is LGHDT and CDR2 is YNNKEL (reference sequence). With 7 bases clipped from V and 5 bases from J, the junction kept 6 bases outside the gene matches. The CDR3 sequence is CASTRGLGETQYF. CDR3 nucleotides: TGTGCCAGCACCAGGGGGCTGGGGGAGACCCAGTACTTC.

Ten or more counts support this clonotype. The V call is TRBV12-3 or TRBV12-4, the J call TRBJ2-3, with D tentatively TRBD1 or TRBD2 (5 bases each). The CDR3 totals 13 residues. V shed 5 bases and J shed 6 bases, with 12 bases lying between them. The CDR3, as DNA: TGTGCCAGCAGTCGGGACCCAGAGGATACGCAGTATTTT. As protein: CASSRDPEDTQYF.

This chain connects TRBV19 to TRBJ1-5; TRBD1 might be the D (6 bases). The ends were cut back, 0 bases at V and 7 bases at J, with 13 bases in the middle. The CDR3 has 15 amino acids. Germline-derived CDR1 and CDR2 are LNHDA and SQIVND (reference sequence). The CDR3 loop reads CASSIDRGAWQPQHF. CDR3 nucleotide sequence: TGTGCCAGTAGTATAGACCGGGGGGCTTGGCAGCCCCAGCATTTT.

The chain joins TRBV12-3 or TRBV12-4 to TRBJ1-1; tentatively, D is TRBD1 (5 bases). V was pared by 1 base and J by 11 bases, with 8 bases between. This CDR3 has 11 residues. The CDR3 DNA reads TGTGCCAGCAGTTTAGGAACAGGCGCTTTCTTT. Translation: CASSLGTGAFF.

A note on this clonotype: With only one base between it and a far larger clone, this is likely a read error. The CDR3 spells CASSHSSGLNTEAFF. Written as DNA, the CDR3 is TGTGCCAGCAGTCACTCATCAGGGCTGAACACTGAAGCTTTCTTT. The V gene is TRBV6-4, the J gene TRBJ1-1, with D possibly matching TRBD1 (5 bases). Germline CDR1 MRHNA, CDR2 SNTAGT. CDR3 size: 15 residues.

This clonotype has at least ten counts. V usage is TRBV19 and J usage is TRBJ1-2; weak D call: TRBD1 (6 bases). This CDR3 region has 15 residues. V was trimmed by 3 bases and J by 4 bases, leaving 15 bases between them. CDR1 and CDR2 from the germline V gene are LNHDA and SQIVND (reference sequence). CDR3 in amino acids: CASSMIGGLGYGYTF. DNA for the CDR3: TGTGCCAGTAGTATGATCGGGGGGCTAGGCTATGGCTACACCTTC.

The chain joins TRBV5-1 to TRBJ2-7, with D maybe TRBD1 (7 bases). CDR3 length equals 14 residues. Between the trimmed V and J ends, which lost 6 bases and 3 bases, there was a span of 16 bases. The germline gives CDR1 SGHRS, CDR2 YFSETQ. The CDR3: CASTAGQTNYEQYF. The CDR3 region has the DNA TGCGCCAGCACCGCGGGACAGACTAACTACGAGCAGTACTTC. The full variable domain, in which reference TRBV5-1 and TRBJ2-7 provide the parts outside the CDR3, is KAGVTQTPRYLIKTRGQQVTLSCSPISGHRSVSWYQQTPGQGLQFLFEYFSETQRNKGNFPGRFSGRQFSNSRSEMNVSTLELGDSALYLCASTAGQTNYEQYFGPGTRLTVT.

This clonotype was found many times. V and J are TRBV5-6 and TRBJ2-1, with D unresolved. Between the trimmed V and J ends, which lost 2 bases and 3 bases, there was a span of 12 bases. The CDR3 sequence is 15 residues long. Per the germline V gene, CDR1 is SGHDT and CDR2 is YYEEEE. CDR3 loop: CASSLRVSGYNEQFF. The CDR3 DNA reads as TGTGCCAGCAGCTTAAGGGTTTCCGGCTACAATGAGCAGTTCTTC.

This clonotype was detected ten times or more. The junction does not match germline at one end; this may be a read error. The chain is built from TRBV12-3 or TRBV12-4 and TRBJ1-2; 8 bases align to TRBD1. The CDR3 totals 14 residues. CDR3 protein: CASSLGTGSYGYTF. Here the CDR3 DNA reads TGTGCCAGCAGCTTAGGGACAGGTAGTTATGGCTACACCTTC.

This clonotype is medium-sized in the sample. The chain links TRBV27 to TRBJ2-1; TRBD2 is a possible D gene (5 bases). V shed 3 bases and J shed 4 bases, with 13 bases lying between them. This CDR3 has 15 amino acids. Germline lookup yields CDR1 MNHEY and CDR2 SMNVEV (reference sequence). The CDR3 DNA reads TGTGCCAGCAGTTTTGCATCGGGGTTATACAATGAGCAGTTCTTC. Its translation is CASSFASGLYNEQFF.

The V and J genes are TRBV28 and TRBJ1-3; D remains unclear. V lost 5 bases and J 0 bases, leaving 11 bases between the germline ends. Germline V gene sequence: CDR1 MDHEN, CDR2 SYDVKM. This CDR3 is built from 15 residues. The CDR3 here is CASSREGNSGNTIYF. CDR3 in DNA: TGTGCCAGCAGTCGGGAAGGAAACTCTGGAAACACCATATATTTT.

This clonotype was seen only a few times. With a much larger clone just one base away, this may be a read error. The chain couples TRBV6-2 or TRBV6-3 to TRBJ2-2; TRBD2 might be the D (7 bases). Germline V gene data show CDR1 as MNHEY and CDR2 as SVGEGT. This CDR3 has 14 amino acids. CDR3 in DNA: TGTGCCAGCAGTGGGGGGGGGCTTACCGTGGAGCTGTTTTTT. It is translated as CASSGGGLTVELFF.

By frequency in the sample, this clonotype is medium-sized (0.01 to 0.1%). The V call is TRBV6-1, the J call TRBJ1-2, with 9 nucleotides matching TRBD1. This CDR3 region has 15 residues. Germline CDR1 is MNHNS and CDR2 is SASEGT. After removal of 7 bases from V and 4 bases from J, the junction contained 10 bases not matched to a gene. In DNA form, the CDR3 reads TGTGCCAGCACACACACCGGGACAGGGTTCTATGGCTACACCTTC. Encoded protein: CASTHTGTGFYGYTF.

As concerns this clonotype: Compared with germline, one end of the junction differs, possibly owing to a read error. The rearrangement joins TRBV6-1 to TRBJ2-1; D remains unclear. Germline V gene sequence: CDR1 MNHNS, CDR2 SASEGT. This CDR3 region has 10 residues. CDR3 nucleotide sequence: TGCGCCACCAAAAATGATGAGCAGTTCTTC. It encodes CATKNDEQFF.

As for this clonotype: The conserved phenylalanine or tryptophan normally closing the CDR3 is absent here, so this likely arose from a read error. The V gene is TRBV28, the J gene TRBJ1-5; D call uncertain. This CDR3 comprises 12 residues. In germline, CDR1 is MDHEN, CDR2 SYDVKM. The CDR3 loop reads CASSLLDQHQHV. DNA for the CDR3: TGTGCCAGCAGTTTATTAGATCAGCACCAGCATGTT.

About this clonotype itself: A far larger clone is only one base removed, so a read error is likely. J is TRBJ2-5 and V is TRBV6-8, with 7 bases aligning to TRBD2. V was clipped by 6 bases and J by 8 bases; unmatched bases: 9. The CDR3 runs to 13 residues. Germline V gene sequence: CDR1 MNHGY, CDR2 SAAAGT. The CDR3, as DNA: TGTGCCAGCAGAAGGTTAGGGAGGGATACCCAGTACTTC. Translation gives CASRRLGRDTQYF.

Regarding this clonotype: A clone one base away is much larger, so this may be a read error. Here the CDR3 omits its conserved ending phenylalanine or tryptophan, so a read error is the likely source. The rearrangement links TRBV25-1 to TRBJ1-2; D remains ambiguous. CDR1 is MGHDK and CDR2 is SYGVNS in the germline V gene. The V end was cut by 1 base, the J end by 8 bases, with 8 bases between. The CDR3 runs to 12 residues. CDR3 in amino acids: CASSESVGGYTL. The CDR3 DNA is TGTGCCAGCAGTGAATCTGTAGGCGGCTACACCTTA.

This clonotype has at least ten counts. The chain is built from TRBV20-1 and TRBJ2-7, with 9 bases aligning to TRBD2. V dropped 7 bases and J dropped 2; count of bases not matched to a gene: 12. The CDR3 consists of 15 residues. The V gene's germline CDR1 is DFQATT and CDR2 SNEGSKA (reference sequence). This CDR3 is CSVPIGLAGPYEQYF. In nucleotides, the CDR3 is TGCAGTGTACCGATCGGGCTAGCGGGGCCCTACGAGCAGTACTTC.

This clonotype came up many times. This chain uses TRBV5-1 with TRBJ1-4; D unresolved. The germline V gene encodes CDR1 SGHRS and CDR2 YFSETQ. Trimming cost V 3 bases and J 8 bases, with 14 bases left between them. The CDR3 has 14 residues. CDR3 in amino acids: CASSSEISREKLFF. Here the CDR3 DNA reads TGCGCCAGCAGCTCAGAGATCTCCAGGGAAAAACTGTTTTTT.

By sample share, this clonotype is medium-sized. The CDR3 protein is CASSSGSIEQFF. The CDR3 DNA follows: TGTGCCAGCAGTAGCGGGAGTATTGAGCAGTTCTTC. The rearrangement joins TRBV6-1 to TRBJ2-1, with 8 bases identical to TRBD2. The CDR3 loop spans 12 amino acids. Per the germline V gene, CDR1 is MNHNS and CDR2 is SASEGT. Trimming removed 5 bases from V and 9 bases from J; junction bases left unmatched: 3.

This clonotype was counted ten times or more. The chain combines TRBV7-3 with TRBJ2-7; D is unresolved. Germline V lookup: CDR1 SGHTA, CDR2 FQGTGA. The CDR3 loop spans 14 amino acids. V lost 5 bases to trimming and J lost 1 base, with 12 bases between them. As DNA, the CDR3 is TGTGCCAGCAGCCCATCCCACAGTTCCTACGAGCAGTACTTC. This sequence encodes CASSPSHSSYEQYF.

Details on this clonotype: This likely stems from a read error, as it lies one base from a far larger clone. The chain uses TRBV6-4 and TRBJ2-7, with a tentative D call TRBD2 (6 bases). CDR3 length equals 16 residues. V was clipped by 6 bases and J by 0 bases, with 18 bases between them. CDR1 and CDR2 (germline): MRHNA, SNTAGT. CDR3 nucleotide sequence: TGTGCCAGCAGCCACGGGGCGGGGCCATACTCCTACGAGCAGTACTTC. This encodes CASSHGAGPYSYEQYF.